This TCR beta chain stems from a study of CDR3 diversity in severe acne. MiXCR was run by TCRdb on the PCR reads, yielding one entry per CDR3 protein. The sample carries around 94,000 distinct CDR3 sequences, around 56% recorded once. The germline gives CDR1 KGHDR, CDR2 SFDVKD. The CDR3 runs 13 residues. Trimming at V came to 9 bases and at J to 6 bases, leaving 8 bases not matched to a gene. This clonotype is a singleton in its sample. The V call is TRBV24-1, the J call TRBJ2-3; 7 bases line up with TRBD1. The sample taken for sequencing was blood. This TCR was sampled from a male donor with acne. For the CDR3, the DNA is TGTGCCACCCGACAGGGTATGGCGGATACGCAGTATTTT. Translated: CATRQGMADTQYF.